This passage covers 26 T cell receptor beta chains from one sample sequenced in a study of T cells in Graves' hyperthyroidism and ophthalmopathy. Amplified regions were TCR beta CDR3 sequences from RNA transcripts. HTBI primers were used for first-round RT-PCR of the TCR CDR3. Each CDR3 protein is one row after TCRdb ran MiXCR on the multiplex PCR reads. The data contain 490,000 or so distinct CDR3 sequences, about 20% of them singletons. Material for sequencing was blood. The source is a man aged 40-55 years with Graves' ophthalmopathy.

This clonotype was counted a few times. The chain uses TRBV7-9 and TRBJ1-6, with D uncertain. CDR3 size: 13 residues. Germline lookup yields CDR1 SEHNR and CDR2 FQNEAQ (reference sequence). V was shortened by 5 bases and J by 13 bases, with 15 bases between the two germline ends. CDR3 residues: CASSPFGPAPLHF. In DNA, the CDR3 is TGTGCCAGCAGCCCGTTTGGTCCCGCTCCCCTCCACTTT.

V usage is TRBV28 and J usage is TRBJ2-7; possibly TRBD1 or TRBD2 for D (6 bases each). The CDR3 extends over 14 amino acids. V was clipped by 7 bases and J by 9 bases, with 22 bases between them. Germline-derived CDR1 and CDR2 are MDHEN and SYDVKM. CDR3: CASKTGGTQAAQYF. In nucleotides, the CDR3 is TGTGCCAGCAAGACCGGGGGCACACAAGCGGCGCAGTACTTC. The whole variable domain, remainder taken from reference TRBV28 and TRBJ2-7, is DVKVTQSSRYLVKRTGEKVFLECVQDMDHENMFWYRQDPGLGLRLIYFSYDVKMKEKGDIPEGYSVSREKKERFSLILESASTNQTSMYLCASKTGGTQAAQYFGPGTRLTVT.

The chain links TRBV7-9 to TRBJ2-2, with 8 nucleotides matching TRBD1. Per germline, CDR1 SEHNR and CDR2 FQNEAQ (reference sequence). V shed 11 bases and J 4 bases; nucleotides not matched to a gene: 6. CDR3 size: 13 residues. CDR3 in DNA: TGTGCCGAACTGGACAGGGTCACCGGGGAGCTGTTTTTT. Its protein product is CAELDRVTGELFF.

In its sample, this clonotype was seen many times. This chain joins TRBV2 and TRBJ2-3, with D perhaps matching TRBD2 (5 bases). Germline CDR1 is SNHLY and CDR2 is FYNNEI. V was clipped by 5 bases and J by 4 bases, with 22 bases between them. This CDR3 spans 17 amino acids. The CDR3 coding sequence is TGTGCCAGCAGTCGGGATCGGACGGAGGCGTTGTCAGATACGCAGTATTTT. Amino acid sequence: CASSRDRTEALSDTQYF.

In its sample, this clonotype was seen many times. The chain employs TRBV18 and TRBJ1-1; unclear D gene. The CDR3 is made up of 13 amino acids. V was cut by 2 bases and J by 3 bases, with 7 bases left in between. CDR1 and CDR2 (germline): KGHSH, LQKENI. This CDR3 reads CASSPERDTEAFF. The CDR3 coding sequence is TGTGCCAGCTCACCAGAACGGGACACTGAAGCTTTCTTT.

The chain carries TRBV9 and TRBJ2-1; maybe TRBD2 (7 bases). The germline gives CDR1 SGDLS, CDR2 YYNGEE. The CDR3 totals 14 residues. V dropped 3 bases and J dropped 10 bases, with 17 bases sitting between them. The CDR3 loop reads CASSARGGGWEQFF. In nucleotides, the CDR3 is TGTGCCAGCAGCGCCAGAGGGGGGGGCTGGGAGCAGTTCTTC.

V and J are TRBV18 and TRBJ2-7; D remains ambiguous. Germline V gene lookup returns CDR1 KGHSH and CDR2 LQKENI. The CDR3 consists of 13 residues. With 3 bases removed from V and 7 bases from J, the gap between germline ends came to 13 bases. The DNA for the CDR3 is TGTGCCAGCTCACCGCCCGGGCTACTTGAGCAGTACTTC. Amino acids: CASSPPGLLEQYF. Full variable domain (remainder filled in from reference TRBV18 and TRBJ2-7): NAGVMQNPRHLVRRRGQEARLRCSPMKGHSHVYWYRQLPEEGLKFMVYLQKENIIDESGMPKERFSAEFPKEGPSILRIQQVVRGDSAAYFCASSPPGLLEQYFGPGTRLTVT.

CDR3 amino acids: CASSHSPGTANNEQFF. In nucleotides, the CDR3 is TGCGCCAGCAGCCATTCCCCCGGGACAGCCAACAATGAGCAGTTCTTC. The chain has TRBV5-1 and TRBJ2-1, with 7 bases that match TRBD1. J lost 5 bases, V lost 4 bases, and 12 bases had no gene match. From germline, CDR1 is SGHRS and CDR2 YFSETQ. The length of the CDR3 is 16 residues.

The rearrangement uses TRBV20-1 and TRBJ2-3; tentative D call: TRBD2 (5 bases). Germline V CDR1 and CDR2: DFQATT, SNEGSKA (reference sequence). This CDR3 has 13 residues. The V end lost 4 bases, the J end lost 6 bases, and 14 bases lay between the germline ends. CDR3 in DNA: TGCAGTGCTAATAGCCCAAGGAGGGATACGCAGTATTTT. This translates into CSANSPRRDTQYF.

This clonotype was detected only a few times. This sequence joins TRBV20-1 and TRBJ2-7; 7 bases agree with TRBD1. The CDR3 runs to 13 residues. Unmatched junction bases numbered 8, after V lost 3 bases and J lost 6 bases. CDR1 and CDR2 (germline): DFQATT, SNEGSKA (reference sequence). The CDR3 reads CSASQTGTSEQYF. The CDR3 nucleotides are TGCAGTGCTAGCCAGACAGGGACAAGCGAGCAGTACTTC.

This sequence joins TRBV4-2 and TRBJ2-2; D call uncertain. The CDR3 contains 14 residues. Germline CDR1 is LGHNA and CDR2 is YNFKEQ. The V end was cut by 2 bases, the J end by 4 bases, with 8 bases between. This chain's CDR3 is CASSQTASTGELFF. CDR3 sequence (DNA): TGTGCCAGCAGCCAAACGGCTTCCACCGGGGAGCTGTTTTTT.

This clonotype was observed at least ten times. The germline gene is not matched at one end of the junction; a read error may be the cause. The chain is built from TRBV27 and TRBJ2-3; D is perhaps TRBD1 (7 bases). From germline, CDR1 is MNHEY and CDR2 SMNVEV (reference sequence). This CDR3 is 14 amino acids long. CDR3 coding DNA: TGTGCCAGCAGTCCGCGGGACAGCACAAATACGCAGTATTTT. As protein: CASSPRDSTNTQYF.

In its sample, this clonotype was seen many times. The chain combines TRBV28 with TRBJ1-3; D may be TRBD1 (6 bases). This CDR3 region has 14 residues. CDR1 is MDHEN and CDR2 is SYDVKM in the germline V gene. V was clipped by 7 bases and J by 0 bases, with 10 bases between them. The CDR3 sequence: CASTQGTSGNTIYF. The CDR3 bases are TGTGCCAGCACTCAGGGGACCTCTGGAAACACCATATATTTT.

There are a few counts of this clonotype. The chain joins TRBV6-1 to TRBJ2-1; 11 nucleotides line up with TRBD2. The CDR3 length is 15 residues. Germline CDR1 is MNHNS and CDR2 is SASEGT. The J segment lost 5 bases and the V segment lost 6 bases, leaving 6 bases of the junction unmatched. The CDR3 here is CASRVSGGDHNEQFF. CDR3 DNA: TGTGCCAGCAGGGTTAGCGGGGGGGATCACAATGAGCAGTTCTTC.

The chain links TRBV27 to TRBJ1-1, with a weak D call TRBD1 (6 bases). CDR3 size: 13 residues. V was clipped by 6 bases and J by 5 bases, with 13 bases between them. Germline assignment: CDR1 MNHEY and CDR2 SMNVEV (reference sequence). The DNA of the CDR3 is TGTGCCAGCAGGGAGGTGGGGGCTACTGAAGCTTTCTTT. This encodes CASREVGATEAFF.

In its sample, this clonotype was seen a few times. The rearrangement links TRBV4-3 to TRBJ2-7; 8 nucleotides align to TRBD2. CDR1 and CDR2 (germline): LGHNA, YSLEER. The length of the CDR3 is 17 residues. The J segment lost 0 bases and the V segment lost 1 base, leaving 8 bases of the junction unmatched. The CDR3 coding sequence is TGCGCCAGCAGCCAAGGAACAGCGGGGGACCTCTCCTACGAGCAGTACTTC. Its translation: CASSQGTAGDLSYEQYF.

This clonotype was observed many times. The chain uses TRBV28 and TRBJ2-5, with TRBD2 matching 12 bases. The CDR3 extends over 20 amino acids. Germline CDR1 MDHEN, CDR2 SYDVKM. V lost 4 bases and J lost 0; bases outside the gene matches: 15. The CDR3 DNA reads TGTGCCAGCAGTTACATCCGACCGGGACTAGCGGGCGGAGACCAAGAGACCCAGTACTTC. Translating it yields CASSYIRPGLAGGDQETQYF.

This sequence joins TRBV28 and TRBJ2-3; 7 nucleotides agree with TRBD1. V trimming: 6 bases; J trimming: 1 base; junction bases outside the gene matches: 4. Per germline, CDR1 MDHEN and CDR2 SYDVKM. The CDR3 length is 14 residues. The CDR3 DNA reads TGTGCCAGCAGGACCCAGGGGGGCACAGATACGCAGTATTTT. This translates into CASRTQGGTDTQYF.

This chain connects TRBV10-3 to TRBJ2-3, with 7 bases matching TRBD2. Per germline, CDR1 ENHRY and CDR2 SYGVKD. The length of the CDR3 is 13 residues. The junction had 9 bases not matched to a gene; V was cut back by 10 bases and J by 5 bases. The CDR3 spells CATRRGEVDTQYF. The DNA of the CDR3 is TGTGCCACTCGCCGGGGGGAGGTAGATACGCAGTATTTT.

This chain joins TRBV7-8 and TRBJ2-1; no clear D. Germline lookup yields CDR1 SGHVS and CDR2 FQNEAQ. The CDR3 is made up of 17 amino acids. V was trimmed by 5 bases and J by 4 bases, leaving 21 bases between them. The CDR3 bases are TGTGCCAGCAGCATCCCCTGGAAGGGCCCCTCATACAATGAGCAGTTCTTC. Amino acids: CASSIPWKGPSYNEQFF.

J is TRBJ2-2 and V is TRBV4-1, with 7 bases identical to TRBD1. This CDR3 is built from 17 residues. Germline CDR1 is MGHRA and CDR2 is YSYEKL. After removal of 0 bases from V and 4 bases from J, the junction contained 8 bases not matched to a gene. The CDR3 sequence is CASSQDLGRGITGELFF. The DNA for the CDR3 is TGCGCCAGCAGCCAAGATTTAGGCAGGGGGATCACCGGGGAGCTGTTTTTT.

In this sample, this clonotype turned up a few times. The chain carries TRBV5-1 and TRBJ2-1; D is unresolved. In germline, CDR1 is SGHRS, CDR2 YFSETQ. The CDR3 has 14 residues. Trimming left V 1 base short and J 2 bases short, with 7 bases between. The CDR3 loop reads CASSLFAAYNEQFF. CDR3 sequence (DNA): TGCGCCAGCAGCTTGTTTGCAGCCTACAATGAGCAGTTCTTC. The entire variable domain, with the rest obtained from reference TRBV5-1 and TRBJ2-1, is as follows: KAGVTQTPRYLIKTRGQQVTLSCSPISGHRSVSWYQQTPGQGLQFLFEYFSETQRNKGNFPGRFSGRQFSNSRSEMNVSTLELGDSALYLCASSLFAAYNEQFFGPGTRLTVL.

Comments on this clonotype: This could be a read error, since a much larger clone is one nucleotide away. The rearrangement uses TRBV5-6 and TRBJ2-1; D is perhaps TRBD1 (5 bases). With 3 bases removed from V and 6 bases from J, the gap between germline ends came to 16 bases. The length of the CDR3 is 15 residues. Germline values: CDR1 SGHDT, CDR2 YYEEEE. CDR3 loop: CASSSQGPLPNEQFF. CDR3 coding DNA: TGTGCCAGCAGCTCCCAGGGCCCCCTCCCCAATGAGCAGTTCTTC.

This clonotype was seen more than once but under ten times. The gene calls are TRBV30 and TRBJ2-7, with unresolved D. Per germline, CDR1 GTSNPN and CDR2 SVGIG (reference sequence). The CDR3 contains 12 residues. Between the trimmed V and J ends, which lost 7 bases and 3 bases, there was a span of 13 bases. CDR3 bases: TGTGCCTTATCTACCGGCAGCTACGAGCAGTACTTC. It codes for CALSTGSYEQYF. Combining the CDR3 with reference TRBV30 and TRBJ2-7 gives the whole variable domain SQTIHQWPATLVQPVGSPLSLECTVEGTSNPNLYWYRQAAGRGLQLLFYSVGIGQISSEVPQNLSASRPQDRQFILSSKKLLLSDSGFYLCALSTGSYEQYFGPGTRLTVT.

The chain carries TRBV6-1 and TRBJ2-3; D is perhaps TRBD1 (5 bases). Germline V gene data show CDR1 as MNHNS and CDR2 as SASEGT. The CDR3 has 16 residues. Deletions cut 7 bases from V and 4 bases from J, with 21 bases between. The CDR3 loop reads CASKKHRPSIADTQYF. CDR3 sequence (DNA): TGTGCCAGCAAGAAACACAGGCCCTCTATAGCAGATACGCAGTATTTT.

The table lists this clonotype with many counts. The V call is TRBV7-9, the J call TRBJ1-6; no clear D. The length of the CDR3 is 15 residues. Trimming took off 1 base at V and 7 bases at J, with 11 bases between the two ends. Germline V gives CDR1 SEHNR, CDR2 FQNEAQ (reference sequence). Written as DNA, the CDR3 is TGTGCCAGCAGCTTAGGGCCGGCAAGCAATTCACCCCTCCACTTT. Translated, it gives CASSLGPASNSPLHF.